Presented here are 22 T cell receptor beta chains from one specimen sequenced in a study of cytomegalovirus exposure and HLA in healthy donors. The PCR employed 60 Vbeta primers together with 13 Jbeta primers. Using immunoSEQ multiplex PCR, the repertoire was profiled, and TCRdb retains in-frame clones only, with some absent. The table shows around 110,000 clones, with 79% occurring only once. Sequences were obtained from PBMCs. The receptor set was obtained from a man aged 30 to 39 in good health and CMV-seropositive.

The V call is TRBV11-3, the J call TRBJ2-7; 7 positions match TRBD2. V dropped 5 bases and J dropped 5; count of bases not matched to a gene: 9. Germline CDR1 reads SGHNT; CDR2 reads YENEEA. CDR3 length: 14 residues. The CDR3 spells CASSPAGDTHEQYF. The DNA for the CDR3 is TGTGCCAGCAGCCCGGCGGGAGATACTCACGAGCAGTACTTC.

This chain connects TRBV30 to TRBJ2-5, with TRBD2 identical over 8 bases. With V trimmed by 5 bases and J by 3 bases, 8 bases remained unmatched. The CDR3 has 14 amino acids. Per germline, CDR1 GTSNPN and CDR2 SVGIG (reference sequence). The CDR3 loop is CAWASLAGEETQYF. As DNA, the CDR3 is TGTGCCTGGGCTTCTCTAGCGGGTGAAGAGACCCAGTACTTC.

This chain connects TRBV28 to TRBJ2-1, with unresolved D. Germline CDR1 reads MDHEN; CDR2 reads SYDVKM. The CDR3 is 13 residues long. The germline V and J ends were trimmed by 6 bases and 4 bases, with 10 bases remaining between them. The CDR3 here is CASRTNSYNEQFF. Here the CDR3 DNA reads TGTGCCAGCAGAACGAACAGTTACAATGAGCAGTTCTTC.

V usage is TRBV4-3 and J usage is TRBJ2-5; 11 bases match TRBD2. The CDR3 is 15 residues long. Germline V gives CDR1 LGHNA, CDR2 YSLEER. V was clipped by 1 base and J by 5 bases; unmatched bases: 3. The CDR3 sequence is CASSQGRTSGETQYF. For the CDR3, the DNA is TGCGCCAGCAGCCAAGGACGGACTAGCGGGGAGACCCAGTACTTC.

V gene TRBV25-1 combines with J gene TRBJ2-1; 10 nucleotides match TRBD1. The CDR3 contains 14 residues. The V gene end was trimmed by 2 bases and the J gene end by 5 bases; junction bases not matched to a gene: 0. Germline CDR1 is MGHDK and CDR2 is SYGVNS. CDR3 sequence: CASSEGTGDNEQFF. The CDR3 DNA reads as TGTGCCAGCAGTGAAGGGACAGGGGACAATGAGCAGTTCTTC. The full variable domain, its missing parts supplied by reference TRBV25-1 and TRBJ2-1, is EADIYQTPRYLVIGTGKKITLECSQTMGHDKMYWYQQDPGMELHLIHYSYGVNSTEKGDLSSESTVSRIRTEHFPLTLESARPSHTSQYLCASSEGTGDNEQFFGPGTRLTVL.

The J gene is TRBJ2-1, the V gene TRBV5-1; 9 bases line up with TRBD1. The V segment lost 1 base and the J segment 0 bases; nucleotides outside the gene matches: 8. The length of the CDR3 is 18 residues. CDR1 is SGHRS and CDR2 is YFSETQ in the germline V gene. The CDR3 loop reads CASSLTGGGGGSYNEQFF. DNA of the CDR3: TGCGCCAGCAGCTTGACAGGGGGCGGAGGGGGCTCCTACAATGAGCAGTTCTTC.

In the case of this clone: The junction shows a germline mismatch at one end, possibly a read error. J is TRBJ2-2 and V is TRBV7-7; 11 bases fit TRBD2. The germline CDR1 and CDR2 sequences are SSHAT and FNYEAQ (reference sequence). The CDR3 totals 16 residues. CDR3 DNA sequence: TGTGCTAGCAGCCGGAATAGCGGGGGGGACACCGGGGAGCTGTTTTTT. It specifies CASSRNSGGDTGELFF.

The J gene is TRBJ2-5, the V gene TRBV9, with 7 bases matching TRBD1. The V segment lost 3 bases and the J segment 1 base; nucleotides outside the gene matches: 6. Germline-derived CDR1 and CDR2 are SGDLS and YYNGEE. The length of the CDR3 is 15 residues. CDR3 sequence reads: CASSGGTVIQETQYF. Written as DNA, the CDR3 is TGTGCCAGCAGCGGAGGGACAGTCATCCAAGAGACCCAGTACTTC.

The CDR3 protein is CASSFAGGAYEQYF. The CDR3 coding sequence is TGTGCCAGCAGCTTTGCGGGAGGCGCCTACGAGCAGTACTTC. This rearrangement joins TRBV7-9 to TRBJ2-7, with 8 bases fitting TRBD2. CDR1 and CDR2 (germline): SEHNR, FQNEAQ (reference sequence). V shed 3 bases, J shed 2 bases, and the junction held 3 bases outside the gene matches. The CDR3 loop spans 14 amino acids.

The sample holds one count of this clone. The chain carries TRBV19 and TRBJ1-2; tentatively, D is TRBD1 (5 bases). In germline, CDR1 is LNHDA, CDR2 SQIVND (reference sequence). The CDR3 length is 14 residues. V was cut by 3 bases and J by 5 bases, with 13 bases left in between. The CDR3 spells CASSIYRSRYGYTF. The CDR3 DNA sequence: TGTGCCAGTAGTATCTACAGGTCTCGGTATGGCTACACCTTC. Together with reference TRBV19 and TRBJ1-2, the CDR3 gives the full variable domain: DGGITQSPKYLFRKEGQNVTLSCEQNLNHDAMYWYRQDPGQGLRLIYYSQIVNDFQKGDIAEGYSVSREKKESFPLTVTSAQKNPTAFYLCASSIYRSRYGYTFGSGTRLTVV.

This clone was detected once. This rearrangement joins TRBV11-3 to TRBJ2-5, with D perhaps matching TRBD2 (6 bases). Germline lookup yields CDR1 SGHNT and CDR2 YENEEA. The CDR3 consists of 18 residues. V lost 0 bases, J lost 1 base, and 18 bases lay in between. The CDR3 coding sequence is TGTGCCAGCAGCTTAGATTTACACGGTGGAGGGCTCCAAGAGACCCAGTACTTC. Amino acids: CASSLDLHGGGLQETQYF.

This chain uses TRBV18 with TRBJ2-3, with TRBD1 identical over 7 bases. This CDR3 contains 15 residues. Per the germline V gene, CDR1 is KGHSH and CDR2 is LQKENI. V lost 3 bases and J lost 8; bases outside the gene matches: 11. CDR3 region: CASSPAITGAGTQYF. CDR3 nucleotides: TGTGCCAGCTCACCCGCAATTACAGGGGCAGGTACGCAGTATTTT.

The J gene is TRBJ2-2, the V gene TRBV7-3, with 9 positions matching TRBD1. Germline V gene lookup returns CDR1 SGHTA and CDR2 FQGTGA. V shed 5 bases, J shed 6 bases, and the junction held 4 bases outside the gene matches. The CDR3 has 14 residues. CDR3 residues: CASSGQGLAGELFF. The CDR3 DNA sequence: TGTGCCAGCAGCGGACAGGGGCTAGCCGGGGAGCTGTTTTTT. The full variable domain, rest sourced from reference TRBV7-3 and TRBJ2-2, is GAGVSQTPSNKVTEKGKYVELRCDPISGHTALYWYRQSLGQGPEFLIYFQGTGAADDSGLPNDRFFAVRPEGSVSTLKIQRTERGDSAVYLCASSGQGLAGELFFGEGSRLTVL.

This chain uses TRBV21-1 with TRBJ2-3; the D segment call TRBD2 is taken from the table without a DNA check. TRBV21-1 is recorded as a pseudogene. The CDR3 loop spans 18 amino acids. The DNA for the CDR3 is TGTGCCAGCAGCAAACGGGGGGAAATGCGGGGGGAAGCCGATACGCAGTATTTT. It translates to CASSKRGEMRGEADTQYF.

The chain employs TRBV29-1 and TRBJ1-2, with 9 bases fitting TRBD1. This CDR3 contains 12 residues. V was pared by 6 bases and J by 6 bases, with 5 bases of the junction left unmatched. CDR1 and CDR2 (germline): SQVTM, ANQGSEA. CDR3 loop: CSVETGGNGYTF. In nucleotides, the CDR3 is TGCAGCGTAGAGACAGGGGGGAATGGCTACACCTTC. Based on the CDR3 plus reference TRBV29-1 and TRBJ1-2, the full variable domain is SAVISQKPSRDICQRGTSLTIQCQVDSQVTMMFWYRQQPGQSLTLIATANQGSEATYESGFVIDKFPISRPNLTFSTLTVSNMSPEDSSIYLCSVETGGNGYTFGSGTRLTVV.

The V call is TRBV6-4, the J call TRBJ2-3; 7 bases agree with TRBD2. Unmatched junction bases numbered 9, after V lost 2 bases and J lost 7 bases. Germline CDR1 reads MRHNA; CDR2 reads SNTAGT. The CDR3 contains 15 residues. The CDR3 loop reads CASSDGLGEGHTQYF. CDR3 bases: TGTGCCAGCAGTGACGGCCTTGGGGAGGGCCATACGCAGTATTTT.

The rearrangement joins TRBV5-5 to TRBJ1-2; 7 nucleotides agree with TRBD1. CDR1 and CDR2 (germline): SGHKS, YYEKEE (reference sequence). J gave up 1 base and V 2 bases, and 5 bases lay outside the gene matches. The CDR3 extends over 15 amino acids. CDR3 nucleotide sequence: TGTGCCAGCAGCTTAGGGGGCGCTGGTAACTATGGCTACACCTTC. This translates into CASSLGGAGNYGYTF.

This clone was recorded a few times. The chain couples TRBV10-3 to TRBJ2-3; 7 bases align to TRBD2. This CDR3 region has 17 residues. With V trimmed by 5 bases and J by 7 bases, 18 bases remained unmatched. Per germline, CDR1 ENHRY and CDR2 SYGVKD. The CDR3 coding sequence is TGTGCCATCAGTTGGACGTCCGGGACTACCTTCTCTAATACGCAGTATTTT. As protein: CAISWTSGTTFSNTQYF.

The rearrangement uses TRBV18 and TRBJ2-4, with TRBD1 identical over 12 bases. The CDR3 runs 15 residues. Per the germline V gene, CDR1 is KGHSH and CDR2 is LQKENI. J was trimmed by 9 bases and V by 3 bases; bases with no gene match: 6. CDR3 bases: TGTGCCAGCTCACCCGGGACAGGGGGCGGTGGCATTCAGTACTTC. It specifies CASSPGTGGGGIQYF.

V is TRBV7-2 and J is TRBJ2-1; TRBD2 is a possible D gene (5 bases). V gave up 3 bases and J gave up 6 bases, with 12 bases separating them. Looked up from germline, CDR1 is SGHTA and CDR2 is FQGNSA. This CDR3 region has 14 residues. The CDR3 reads CASSFHPGSNEQFF. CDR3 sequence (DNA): TGTGCCAGCAGCTTTCATCCGGGATCCAATGAGCAGTTCTTC.

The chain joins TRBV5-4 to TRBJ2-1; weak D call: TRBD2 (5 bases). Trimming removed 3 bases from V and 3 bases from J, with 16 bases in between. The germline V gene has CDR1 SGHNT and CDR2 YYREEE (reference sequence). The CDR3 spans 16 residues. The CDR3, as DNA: TGTGCCAGCAGCTATAACCGGGATCGGATCTACAATGAGCAGTTCTTC. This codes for CASSYNRDRIYNEQFF.

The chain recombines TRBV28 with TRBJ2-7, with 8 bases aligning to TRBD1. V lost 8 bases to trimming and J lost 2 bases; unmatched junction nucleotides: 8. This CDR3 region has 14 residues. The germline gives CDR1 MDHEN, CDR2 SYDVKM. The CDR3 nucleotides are TGTGCCAGCCGGACCTGGGGACAGGCCTACGAGCAGTACTTC. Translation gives CASRTWGQAYEQYF.